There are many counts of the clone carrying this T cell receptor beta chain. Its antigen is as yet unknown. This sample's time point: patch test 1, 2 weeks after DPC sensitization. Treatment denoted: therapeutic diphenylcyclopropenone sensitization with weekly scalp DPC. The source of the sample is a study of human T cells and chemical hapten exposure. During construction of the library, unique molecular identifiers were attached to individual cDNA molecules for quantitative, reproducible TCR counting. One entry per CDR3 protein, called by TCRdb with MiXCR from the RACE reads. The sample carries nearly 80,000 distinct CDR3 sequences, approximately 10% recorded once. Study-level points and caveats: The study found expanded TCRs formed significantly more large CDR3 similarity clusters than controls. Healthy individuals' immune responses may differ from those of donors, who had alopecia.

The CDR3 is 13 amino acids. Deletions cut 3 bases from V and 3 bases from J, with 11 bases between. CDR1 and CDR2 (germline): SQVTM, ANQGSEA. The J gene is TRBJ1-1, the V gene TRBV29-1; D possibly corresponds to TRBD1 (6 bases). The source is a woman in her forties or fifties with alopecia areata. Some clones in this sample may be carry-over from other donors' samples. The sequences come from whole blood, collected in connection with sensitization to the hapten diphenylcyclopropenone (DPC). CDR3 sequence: CSVDRGGYTEAFF. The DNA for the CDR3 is TGCAGCGTTGACAGGGGAGGGTACACTGAAGCTTTCTTT.